This T cell receptor (beta chain) emerged from a study of shared clonotypes between healthy human individuals. CDR3 size: 17 residues. Trimming removed 0 bases from V and 5 bases from J; junction bases left unmatched: 12. In germline, CDR1 is SGDLS, CDR2 YYNGEE. Positively selected for CCR7, the CD45RO-negative cells used as naive CD8 cells excluded terminally differentiated effector memory CD45RA+ cells. Free of recent acute infections or vaccinations, the donors were healthy HIV-negative adults. About this clone itself: Its antigen is not known.

TCRdb's table, derived via immunoSEQ multiplex PCR, lists solely in-frame clones and lacks some. The data hold some 2.1 million clones, with 90% to 95% observed a single time. Points from the study as a whole: Sequencing depth was expected to influence donor clonotype sharing. Larger richness was generally estimated for naive than memory subsets.

The origin of this receptor is a man in his late teens or twenties in good health. Some clones in this sample may be carry-over from other donors' samples. The rearrangement joins TRBV9 to TRBJ2-7, with TRBD1 matching over 9 bases. Material for sequencing was naive CD8+ T cells from PBMCs. The CDR3 reads CASSVGPHRGQVNEQYF. The DNA for the CDR3 is TGTGCCAGCAGCGTAGGGCCCCACAGGGGGCAAGTGAACGAGCAGTACTTC. Together with reference TRBV9 and TRBJ2-7, the CDR3 gives the full variable domain: DSGVTQTPKHLITATGQRVTLRCSPRSGDLSVYWYQQSLDQGLQFLIQYYNGEERAKGNILERFSAQQFPDLHSELNLSSLELGDSALYFCASSVGPHRGQVNEQYFGPGTRLTVT.